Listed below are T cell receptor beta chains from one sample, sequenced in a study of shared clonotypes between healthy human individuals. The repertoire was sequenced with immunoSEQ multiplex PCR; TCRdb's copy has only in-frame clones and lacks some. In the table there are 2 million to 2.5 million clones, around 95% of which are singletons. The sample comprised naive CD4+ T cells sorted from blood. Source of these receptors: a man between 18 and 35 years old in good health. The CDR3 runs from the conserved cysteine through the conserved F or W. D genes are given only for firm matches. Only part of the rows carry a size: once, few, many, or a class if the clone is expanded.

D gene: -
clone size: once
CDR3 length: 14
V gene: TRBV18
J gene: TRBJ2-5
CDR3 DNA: TGTGCCAGCTCACAGACATACGGGACAGAGACCCAGTACTTC
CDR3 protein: CASSQTYGTETQYF

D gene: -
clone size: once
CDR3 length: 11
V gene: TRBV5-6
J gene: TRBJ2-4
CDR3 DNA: TGTGCCAGCAGCAGGGGGAACATTCAGTACTTC
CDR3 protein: CASSRGNIQYF

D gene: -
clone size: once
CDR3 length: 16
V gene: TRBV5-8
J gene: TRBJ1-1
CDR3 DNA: TGTGCCAGCAGCACACCGTTCAGAGAAGCAAACACTGAAGCTTTCTTT
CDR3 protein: CASSTPFREANTEAFF

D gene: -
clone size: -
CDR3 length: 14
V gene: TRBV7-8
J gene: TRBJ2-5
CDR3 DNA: TGTGCCAGCAGCTTAGCGGGGTACAGCGTGCCCTCGTACTTC
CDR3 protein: CASSLAGYSVPSYF

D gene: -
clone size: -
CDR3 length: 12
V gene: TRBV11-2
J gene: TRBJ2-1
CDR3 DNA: TGTGCCAGCAGCTTAGGTGACAAAGAGCAGTTCTTC
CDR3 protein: CASSLGDKEQFF

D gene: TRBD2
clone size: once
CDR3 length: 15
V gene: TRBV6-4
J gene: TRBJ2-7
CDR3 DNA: TGTGCCAGCAGGGGACCAGCGGGAGAAAGCAACGAGCAGTACTTC
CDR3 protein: CASRGPAGESNEQYF

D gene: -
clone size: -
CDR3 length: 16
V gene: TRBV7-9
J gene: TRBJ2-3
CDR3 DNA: TGTGCCAGCAGCTTAGCTGCTTCTAGCGTGACAGATACGCAGTATTTT
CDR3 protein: CASSLAASSVTDTQYF

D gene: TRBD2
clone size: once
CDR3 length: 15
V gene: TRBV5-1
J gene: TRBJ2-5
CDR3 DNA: TGCGCCAGCAGCTTGGATATCGGGAGGCAAGAGACCCAGTACTTC
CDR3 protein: CASSLDIGRQETQYF

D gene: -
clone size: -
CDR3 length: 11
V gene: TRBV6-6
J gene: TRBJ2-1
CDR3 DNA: TGTGCCAGCGGCCTAAGTAATGAGCAGTTCTTC
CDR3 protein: CASGLSNEQFF

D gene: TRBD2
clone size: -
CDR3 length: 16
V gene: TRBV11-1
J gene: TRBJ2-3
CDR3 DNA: TGTGCCAGCATCCAGAACCTAGCGGGGGGCACAGATACGCAGTATTTT
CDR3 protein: CASIQNLAGGTDTQYF

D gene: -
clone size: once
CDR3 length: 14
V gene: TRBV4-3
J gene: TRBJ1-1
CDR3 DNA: TGCGCCAGCAGCCAAGAAGCCCGGAACACTGAAGCTTTCTTT
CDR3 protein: CASSQEARNTEAFF

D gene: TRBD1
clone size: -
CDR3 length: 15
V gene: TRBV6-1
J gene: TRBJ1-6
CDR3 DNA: TGTGCCAGCAGTTCCCCGGGACAGGGGAGTTCACCCCTCCACTTT
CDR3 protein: CASSSPGQGSSPLHF

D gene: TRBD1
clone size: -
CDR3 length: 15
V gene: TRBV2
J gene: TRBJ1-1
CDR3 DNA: TGTGCCAGCACAACCGGACAGGGAGTACGAACTGAAGCTTTCTTT
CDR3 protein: CASTTGQGVRTEAFF

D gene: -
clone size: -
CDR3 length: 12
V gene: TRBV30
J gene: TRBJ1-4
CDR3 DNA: TGTGCCTGGAAGCAGAAAGGGGAAAAACTGTTTTTT
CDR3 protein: CAWKQKGEKLFF

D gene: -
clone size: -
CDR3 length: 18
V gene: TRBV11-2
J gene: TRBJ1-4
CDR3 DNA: TGTGCCAGCAGCCCCCTGGGGGGGAAGGGAACAACTAATGAAAAACTGTTTTTT
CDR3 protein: CASSPLGGKGTTNEKLFF

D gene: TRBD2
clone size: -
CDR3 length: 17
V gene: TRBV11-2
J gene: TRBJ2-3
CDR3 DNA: TGTGCCAGCAGCTGGGCTGGGGCTAGCGGGAGGGCAGATACGCAGTATTTT
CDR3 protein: CASSWAGASGRADTQYF

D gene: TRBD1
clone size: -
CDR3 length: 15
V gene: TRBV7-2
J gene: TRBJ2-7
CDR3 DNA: TGTGCCAGCAGCCCCCTCGGGACAGGTGCCTACGAGCAGTACTTC
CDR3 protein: CASSPLGTGAYEQYF

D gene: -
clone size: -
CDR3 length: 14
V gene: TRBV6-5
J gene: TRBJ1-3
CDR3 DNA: TGTGCCAGCAGTTACGGCCAGACTGGAAACACCATATATTTT
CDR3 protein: CASSYGQTGNTIYF

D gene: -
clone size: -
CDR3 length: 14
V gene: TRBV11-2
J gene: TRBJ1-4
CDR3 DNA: TGTGCCAGCAGCTCTATTCGGGCTAATGAAAAACTGTTTTTT
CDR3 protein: CASSSIRANEKLFF

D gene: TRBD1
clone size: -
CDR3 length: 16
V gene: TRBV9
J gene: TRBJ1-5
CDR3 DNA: TGTGCCAGCAGCGTAGGGGACAGGGGGCCTAGTCAGCCCCAGCATTTT
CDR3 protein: CASSVGDRGPSQPQHF

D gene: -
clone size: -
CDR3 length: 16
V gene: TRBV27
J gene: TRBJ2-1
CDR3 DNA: TGTGCCAGCAGCCGGACCGTCCCGATGGCCCACAATGAGCAGTTCTTC
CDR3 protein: CASSRTVPMAHNEQFF

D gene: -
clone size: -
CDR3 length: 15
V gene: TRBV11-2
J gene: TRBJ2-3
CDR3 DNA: TGTGCCAGCAGCTTAGATAGGGGGGTTGGAGATACGCAGTATTTT
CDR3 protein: CASSLDRGVGDTQYF

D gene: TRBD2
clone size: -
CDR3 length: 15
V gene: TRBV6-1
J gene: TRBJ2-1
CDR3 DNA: TGTGCCAGCAGTGAAGGTAGGGGAGGGAAGAATGAGCAGTTCTTC
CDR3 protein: CASSEGRGGKNEQFF

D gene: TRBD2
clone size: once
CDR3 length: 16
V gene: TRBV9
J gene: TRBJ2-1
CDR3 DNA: TGTGCCAGCAGCGTAGATAACGGCGGGAGGGCCGGAGAGCAGTTCTTC
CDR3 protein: CASSVDNGGRAGEQFF

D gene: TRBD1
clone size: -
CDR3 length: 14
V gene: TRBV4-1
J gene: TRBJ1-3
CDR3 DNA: TGCGCCAGCAGCCAAGGGACAGGTGGAAACACCATATATTTT
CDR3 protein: CASSQGTGGNTIYF

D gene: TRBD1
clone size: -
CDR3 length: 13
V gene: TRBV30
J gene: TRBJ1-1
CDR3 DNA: TGTGCCTGGAGTTTCAGGGGGCAGGGTGAAGCTTTCTTT
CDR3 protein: CAWSFRGQGEAFF

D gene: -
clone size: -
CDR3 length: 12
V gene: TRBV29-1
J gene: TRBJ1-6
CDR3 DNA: TGCAGCGTTGCAGGGGAAGGGGTACCCCTCCACTTT
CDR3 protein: CSVAGEGVPLHF

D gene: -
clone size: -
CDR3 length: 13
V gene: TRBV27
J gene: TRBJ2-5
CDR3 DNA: TGTGCCAGCAGTTCGGAGTACCAAGAGACCCAGTACTTC
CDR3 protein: CASSSEYQETQYF

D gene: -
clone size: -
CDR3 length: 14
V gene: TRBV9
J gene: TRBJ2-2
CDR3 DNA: TGTGCCAGCAGCGCTTCCTCCGGCCCCGGGGAGCTGTTTTTT
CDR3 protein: CASSASSGPGELFF

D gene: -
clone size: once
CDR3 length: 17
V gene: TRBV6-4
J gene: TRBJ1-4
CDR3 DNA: TGTGCCAGCAGTGAATCGCTCGACAGGACGGCTAATGAAAAACTGTTTTTT
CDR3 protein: CASSESLDRTANEKLFF

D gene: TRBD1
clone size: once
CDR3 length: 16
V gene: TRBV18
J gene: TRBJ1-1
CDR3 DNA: TGTGCCAGCTCACCGGGGGAACAGGGGAAGGGTACTGAAGCTTTCTTT
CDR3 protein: CASSPGEQGKGTEAFF

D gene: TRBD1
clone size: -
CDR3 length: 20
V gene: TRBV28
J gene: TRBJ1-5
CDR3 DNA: TGTGCCAGCACCTCAGGGAGTCCTGGACAGGGGCTGGAAGGCAATCAGCCCCAGCATTTT
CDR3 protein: CASTSGSPGQGLEGNQPQHF

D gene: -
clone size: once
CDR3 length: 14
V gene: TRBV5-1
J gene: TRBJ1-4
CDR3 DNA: TGCGCCAGCAGCATAGAATGGGGGAATGAAAAACTGTTTTTT
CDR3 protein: CASSIEWGNEKLFF

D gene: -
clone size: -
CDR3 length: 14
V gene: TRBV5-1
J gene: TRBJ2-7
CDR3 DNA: TGCGCCAGCAGCTTACAGAGTCCTATCTACGAGCAGTACTTC
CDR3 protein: CASSLQSPIYEQYF

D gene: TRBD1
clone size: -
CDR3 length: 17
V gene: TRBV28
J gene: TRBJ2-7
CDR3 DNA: TGTGCCAGCAGCCCCGCCTTCCGGGACAGGGGAACCTACGAGCAGTACTTC
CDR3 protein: CASSPAFRDRGTYEQYF

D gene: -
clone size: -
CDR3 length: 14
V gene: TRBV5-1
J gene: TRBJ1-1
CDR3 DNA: TGCGCCAGCAGCTTGTCGGGTGCGAACACTGAAGCTTTCTTT
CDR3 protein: CASSLSGANTEAFF

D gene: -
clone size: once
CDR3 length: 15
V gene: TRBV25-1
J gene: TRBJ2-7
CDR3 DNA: TGTGCCAGCAGTGAAACGACGTCGGTTGGCTACGAGCAGTACTTC
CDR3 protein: CASSETTSVGYEQYF

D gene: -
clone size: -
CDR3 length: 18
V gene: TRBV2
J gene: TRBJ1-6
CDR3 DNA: TGTGCCAGCAGTGAAACCCCCCGGGGAGGGGGGCTCGATTCACCCCTCCACTTT
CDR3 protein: CASSETPRGGGLDSPLHF

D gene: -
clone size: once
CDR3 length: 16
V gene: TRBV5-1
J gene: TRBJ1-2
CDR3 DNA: TGCGCCAGCAGCCTCTCTTGGCTACCGCGAGACTATGGCTACACCTTC
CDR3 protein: CASSLSWLPRDYGYTF

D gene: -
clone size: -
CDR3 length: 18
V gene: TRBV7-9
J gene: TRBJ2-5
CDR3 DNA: TGTGCCAGCAGCTTATCCCCAGGCGGGACCCAGGTGGGGGAGACCCAGTACTTC
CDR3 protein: CASSLSPGGTQVGETQYF

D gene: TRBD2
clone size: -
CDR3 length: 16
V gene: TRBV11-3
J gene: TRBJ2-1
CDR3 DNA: TGTGCCAGCAGCTTGAGTGGCCTAGCGGGGGTCAATGAGCAGTTCTTC
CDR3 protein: CASSLSGLAGVNEQFF

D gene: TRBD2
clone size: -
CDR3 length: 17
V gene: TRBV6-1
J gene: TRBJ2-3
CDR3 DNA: TGTGCCAGCAGTGTCGCCCCGGGACTACTATCCACAGATACGCAGTATTTT
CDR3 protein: CASSVAPGLLSTDTQYF

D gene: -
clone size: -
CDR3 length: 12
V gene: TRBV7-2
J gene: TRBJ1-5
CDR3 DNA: TGTGCCAGCAGCCCCGATAGGCAGCCCCAGCATTTT
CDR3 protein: CASSPDRQPQHF

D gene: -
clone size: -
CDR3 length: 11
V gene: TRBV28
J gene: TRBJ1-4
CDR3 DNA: TGTGCCAGCACAGGGGTAGAAAAACTGTTTTTT
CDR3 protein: CASTGVEKLFF

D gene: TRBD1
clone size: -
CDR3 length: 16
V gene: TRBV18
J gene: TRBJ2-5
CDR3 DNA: TGTGCCAGCTCACCGAATCTTGGGACAGGGCAAGAGACCCAGTACTTC
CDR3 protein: CASSPNLGTGQETQYF